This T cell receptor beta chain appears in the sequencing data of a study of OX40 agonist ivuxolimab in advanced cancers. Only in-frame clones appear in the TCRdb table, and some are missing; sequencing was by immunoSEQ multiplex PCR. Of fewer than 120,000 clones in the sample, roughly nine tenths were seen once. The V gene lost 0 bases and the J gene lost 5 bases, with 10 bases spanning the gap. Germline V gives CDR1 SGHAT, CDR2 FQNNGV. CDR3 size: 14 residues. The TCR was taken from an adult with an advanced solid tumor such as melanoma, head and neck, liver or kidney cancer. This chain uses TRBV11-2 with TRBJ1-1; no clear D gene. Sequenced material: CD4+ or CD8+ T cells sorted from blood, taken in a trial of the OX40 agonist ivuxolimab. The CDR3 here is CASSLEGRGTEAFF. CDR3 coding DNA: TGTGCCAGCAGCTTAGAGGGTCGCGGGACTGAAGCTTTCTTT.